The entry below describes one T cell receptor beta chain. Germline values: CDR1 SNHLY, CDR2 FYNNEI. This CDR3 is built from 14 residues. V lost 2 bases, J lost 5 bases, and 5 bases stayed unmatched. The data belong to a study of T-cell reconstitution after alpha-beta-depleted transplantation in children. Preparing the TCRbeta library involved the use of unique molecular identifiers. TCRdb independently ran MiXCR on the PCR reads; one entry per CDR3 protein. This sample yields around 92,000 distinct CDR3 sequences, of which about 12% are seen a single time; over 11% belongs to the top ten. The chain recombines TRBV2 with TRBJ2-5; 7 bases are a match to TRBD2. The material sequenced was PBMCs from the stem cell graft donor, taken from the stem cell graft. This clonotype originated in a human donor who donated a stem cell graft to a child with inherited bone marrow failure. The CDR3, as DNA: TGTGCCAGCAGTGAATTCCTAGCGGCGGAGACCCAGTACTTC. It codes for CASSEFLAAETQYF.